One and the same sample provided the 3 T cell receptor beta chains below, sequenced in a study of post-analysis software for immune sequencing data. Study-level points and caveats: Higher frequency in patients than in controls was seen for a handful of TRBV segments, with TRBV5-6, TRBV5-1 and TRBV20-1 among them.

cDNA libraries of TCR beta carried unique molecular identifiers. MiXCR, run by TCRdb on the PCR reads, gives a single entry per CDR3 protein. The sample contains 380,000 or so distinct CDR3 sequences, 30% to 45% of which appear only once. No cognate antigen is known for these TCRs. Source material: blood. The source is a girl between 10 and 17 years old with multiple sclerosis.

This clonotype turned up a few times. The chain joins TRBV5-8 to TRBJ1-5; 9 bases map to TRBD1. J lost 1 base, V lost 4 bases, and 3 bases had no gene match. CDR3 length: 15 amino acids. Germline V lookup: CDR1 SGHTS, CDR2 YDEGEE. Here the CDR3 DNA reads TGTGCCAGCAGCCGTGGACAGGGGAGCAATCAGCCCCAGCATTTT. This codes for CASSRGQGSNQPQHF.

The CDR3 nucleotides read TGTGCCAGCAGCCCCTACTCAGGGTTCGCACCCCTCCACTTT. Protein sequence: CASSPYSGFAPLHF. V and J are TRBV14 and TRBJ1-6; TRBD1 is a possible D gene (5 bases). The germline gives CDR1 SGHDN, CDR2 FVKESK. V was trimmed by 4 bases and J by 11 bases, leaving 15 bases between them. This CDR3 is built from 14 residues. Supplemented by reference TRBV14 and TRBJ1-6, the full variable domain reads EAGVTQFPSHSVIEKGQTVTLRCDPISGHDNLYWYRRVMGKEIKFLLHFVKESKQDESGMPNNRFLAERTGGTYSTLKVQPAELEDSGVYFCASSPYSGFAPLHFGNGTRLTVT.

This chain connects TRBV11-2 to TRBJ2-3; D remains ambiguous. Germline CDR1 and CDR2: SGHAT and FQNNGV. Trimming shortened V by 7 bases and J by 2 bases, and 19 bases separated the two germline ends. The CDR3 is 16 amino acids. The CDR3 spells CASTRLGARYTDTQYF. CDR3 coding DNA: TGTGCCAGCACCCGCTTGGGCGCTCGTTACACAGATACGCAGTATTTT.